The T cell receptor beta chain described here comes from a study of blood T cell repertoires in COVID-19. Study summary: Donors in the United States, Italy and Spain gave samples during acute or convalescent COVID-19. Sources were T cells, B-cell-depleted T cells, or PBMCs; the material itself was cDNA or gDNA.

Study processing details: Reference gene primer amplification gave estimated nucleated cell counts. The protocol was immunoSEQ multiplex PCR, while the TCRdb copy is restricted to in-frame clones and leaves out a portion. Clone size and V and J calls were adopted from that table, with D and trimming inferred from the DNA. Among around 170,000 clones listed, less than 90% were seen once. V lost 6 bases, J lost 7 bases, and 7 bases stayed unmatched. The CDR3 loop spans 14 amino acids. CDR1 and CDR2 (germline): SNHLY, FYNNEI. The sequencing sample was made of peripheral blood. The rearrangement joins TRBV2 to TRBJ2-2, with 8 positions matching TRBD1. This TCR was recovered from a man aged 55 to 69 with acute or convalescent COVID-19. This CDR3 is CASSDRTGIGELFF. The CDR3 DNA reads TGTGCCAGCAGCGACCGGACAGGGATCGGGGAGCTGTTTTTT.